These 24 T cell receptor beta chains share one sample of origin, sequenced in a study of T cell responses to AZD1222 COVID-19 vaccine. Generated by immunoSEQ multiplex PCR, the TCRdb table keeps only in-frame clones and is missing some. This table holds 120,000 or so clones, approximately 91% found once. The material sequenced was peripheral blood, taken on day 0 of AZD1222 vaccination. Receptor source: an adult in good health.

The V call is TRBV19, the J call TRBJ1-1; possible D gene TRBD1, 6 bases. The length of the CDR3 is 14 residues. Germline CDR1 LNHDA, CDR2 SQIVND (reference sequence). V lost 5 bases and J 5 bases, leaving 15 bases between the germline ends. The CDR3, as DNA: TGTGCCAGTAGTGAACAGGGAGTGGGGACTGAAGCTTTCTTT. Its translation: CASSEQGVGTEAFF.

This clone was counted only a few times. The chain is built from TRBV5-1 and TRBJ2-3, with D perhaps given as TRBD1 or TRBD2 (6 bases each). CDR3 size: 14 residues. V was trimmed by 5 bases and J by 5 bases, leaving 15 bases between them. Germline-derived CDR1 and CDR2 are SGHRS and YFSETQ. The CDR3: CASSRGQREDTQYF. The CDR3 region has the DNA TGCGCCAGCAGTCGGGGGCAAAGGGAAGATACGCAGTATTTT.

The chain links TRBV10-3 to TRBJ2-7; TRBD2 matches 14 bases. Germline V lookup: CDR1 ENHRY, CDR2 SYGVKD. The CDR3 contains 16 residues. The ends lost 4 bases at V and 4 bases at J; junction bases unmatched: 6. As DNA, the CDR3 is TGTGCCATCAGTGCCGGGACTAGCGGGAGTAAATACGAGCAGTACTTC. Its protein is CAISAGTSGSKYEQYF.

The chain is built from TRBV14 and TRBJ1-2, with D perhaps TRBD1 (6 bases). The CDR3 runs to 12 residues. The V gene's germline CDR1 is SGHDN and CDR2 FVKESK. The ends were cut back, 4 bases at V and 7 bases at J, with 10 bases in the middle. The CDR3 DNA reads TGTGCCAGCAGCCCGGACAGCCGTGGCTACACCTTC. This gives the protein CASSPDSRGYTF.

The gene calls are TRBV9 and TRBJ1-2, with TRBD1 as a possible D gene (6 bases). V was shortened by 4 bases and J by 0 bases, with 10 bases between the two germline ends. The CDR3 totals 14 residues. Germline CDR1 reads SGDLS; CDR2 reads YYNGEE. The CDR3 region is CASSWDTTNYGYTF. The CDR3 DNA reads TGTGCCAGCAGCTGGGACACCACTAACTATGGCTACACCTTC.

The rearrangement joins TRBV14 to TRBJ1-6, with a tentative D call TRBD1 (5 bases). Trimming pared 1 base from V and 6 bases from J, leaving 10 bases between. The CDR3 sequence is 15 residues long. The germline CDR1 and CDR2 sequences are SGHDN and FVKESK. The CDR3 nucleotides read TGTGCCAGCAGCCAAGTGGCAGGGACTAATTCACCCCTCCACTTT. Amino acid sequence: CASSQVAGTNSPLHF.

The rearrangement joins TRBV5-1 to TRBJ2-1; TRBD2 matches at 11 bases. The CDR3 loop spans 15 amino acids. J gave up 7 bases and V 2 bases, and 5 bases lay outside the gene matches. Germline V lookup: CDR1 SGHRS, CDR2 YFSETQ. CDR3 bases: TGCGCCAGCAGCTTACCCGGGACTAGCGGTAATGAGCAGTTCTTC. Its protein is CASSLPGTSGNEQFF.

The chain is built from TRBV19 and TRBJ1-4; a possible D gene is TRBD1 (5 bases). This CDR3 is 13 amino acids long. Trimming left V 3 bases short and J 8 bases short, with 10 bases between. The germline V gene encodes CDR1 LNHDA and CDR2 SQIVND (reference sequence). CDR3 nucleotides: TGTGCCAGTAGTATGGCAGAGGGGGAAAAACTGTTTTTT. Translating gives CASSMAEGEKLFF.

This chain links TRBV12-5 with TRBJ2-1; TRBD1 matches at 7 bases. Germline values: CDR1 LGHNT, CDR2 FRNRAP. Losses at the gene ends were 5 bases for V and 8 bases for J; bases not matched to a gene: 9. The CDR3 length is 14 residues. This CDR3 reads CASGHARQGDEQFF. CDR3 nucleotides: TGTGCTAGTGGTCACGCGAGACAGGGCGATGAGCAGTTCTTC.

Note on this clone: The sample carries other DNA sequences with the same CDR3. The V and J genes are TRBV18 and TRBJ2-7, with D possibly TRBD1 on 7 matching bases. CDR3 length: 14 residues. Germline V gene lookup returns CDR1 KGHSH and CDR2 LQKENI. The germline V and J ends were trimmed by 3 bases and 2 bases, with 11 bases remaining between them. Written as DNA, the CDR3 is TGTGCCAGCTCACCCAGGGGGGAGGCCTACGAGCAGTACTTC. Its protein is CASSPRGEAYEQYF.

V gene TRBV27 combines with J gene TRBJ1-3; no reliable D call. Trimming shortened V by 7 bases and J by 4 bases, and 8 bases separated the two germline ends. This CDR3 is 12 amino acids long. Germline CDR1 reads MNHEY; CDR2 reads SMNVEV (reference sequence). The CDR3 is CASTEAGNTIYF. In DNA, the CDR3 is TGTGCCAGCACTGAAGCCGGAAACACCATATATTTT.

This chain links TRBV7-8 with TRBJ2-3; 10 nucleotides line up with TRBD2. The length of the CDR3 is 16 residues. The germline CDR1 and CDR2 sequences are SGHVS and FQNEAQ. V lost 3 bases to trimming and J lost 6 bases; unmatched junction nucleotides: 9. CDR3 loop: CASSFTGTSAGDTQYF. The CDR3 DNA sequence: TGTGCCAGCAGCTTTACCGGGACTAGCGCGGGGGATACGCAGTATTTT.

About this clone: The junction departs from the called germline gene at one end, perhaps through a read error. CDR3 amino acids: CASSEGTVHF. Here the CDR3 DNA reads TGTGCCAGCAGCGAAGGGACCGTACACTTC. V gene TRBV7-9 combines with J gene TRBJ2-7; either TRBD1 or TRBD2 may fit D (5 bases each). Germline assignment: CDR1 SEHNR and CDR2 FQNEAQ (reference sequence). The CDR3 covers 10 residues.

The chain combines TRBV19 with TRBJ2-5; D ambiguous. The germline gives CDR1 LNHDA, CDR2 SQIVND (reference sequence). With 2 bases removed from V and 2 bases from J, the gap between germline ends came to 9 bases. The length of the CDR3 is 14 residues. The CDR3 DNA reads as TGTGCCAGTAGTATATTTGCCGGACAAGAGACCCAGTACTTC. It is translated as CASSIFAGQETQYF.

This rearrangement joins TRBV7-9 to TRBJ2-1; D not certain. V lost 2 bases and J lost 10, with 9 bases in between. Germline V CDR1 and CDR2: SEHNR, FQNEAQ (reference sequence). The CDR3 runs 12 residues. CDR3 in amino acids: CASSLPIGEQFF. In DNA, the CDR3 is TGTGCCAGCAGCTTACCAATTGGCGAGCAGTTCTTC.

The V gene is TRBV6-6, the J gene TRBJ2-7; possibly TRBD1 for D (6 bases). Trimming took 2 bases from V and 7 from J, leaving 15 bases between them. CDR1 is MNHNY, CDR2 SVGAGI, per germline (reference sequence). The CDR3 consists of 14 residues. DNA for the CDR3: TGTGCCAGCAGTTACGTATCAGGGGAAGGGGAGCAGTACTTC. Its protein is CASSYVSGEGEQYF.

This clone was counted once. The V and J genes are TRBV7-9 and TRBJ1-2, with 9 nucleotides matching TRBD1. This CDR3 is 14 amino acids long. The germline gives CDR1 SEHNR, CDR2 FQNEAQ (reference sequence). With 0 bases clipped from V and 6 bases from J, the junction kept 2 bases outside the gene matches. CDR3 region: CASSLATGGHGYTF. CDR3 sequence (DNA): TGTGCCAGCAGCTTAGCGACAGGGGGGCATGGCTACACCTTC.

In DNA form, the CDR3 reads TGTGCCAGTAGTATAGAACAGGGAAACACCGGGGAGCTGTTTTTT. It specifies CASSIEQGNTGELFF. The chain uses TRBV19 and TRBJ2-2; tentative D call: TRBD1 (6 bases). The CDR3 runs 15 residues. With 0 bases removed from V and 2 bases from J, the gap between germline ends came to 7 bases. Looked up from germline, CDR1 is LNHDA and CDR2 is SQIVND (reference sequence).

In its sample, this clone was seen a few times. The chain has TRBV29-1 and TRBJ2-3; the D gene is possibly TRBD1 (6 bases). V gave up 7 bases and J gave up 6 bases, with 14 bases separating them. The CDR3 loop spans 12 amino acids. The germline V gene encodes CDR1 SQVTM and CDR2 ANQGSEA. The CDR3 nucleotides are TGCAGCGGAGAACAGGGTAGGGATACGCAGTATTTT. Amino acid sequence: CSGEQGRDTQYF.

The V call is TRBV2, the J call TRBJ1-5; D is uncertain. The CDR3 has 15 residues. V lost 1 base to trimming and J lost 0 bases, with 7 bases between them. Germline V CDR1 and CDR2: SNHLY, FYNNEI. Written as DNA, the CDR3 is TGTGCCAGCAGTGAAGGCCTTATTAGCAATCAGCCCCAGCATTTT. Protein sequence: CASSEGLISNQPQHF.

The chain joins TRBV5-1 to TRBJ1-6; 7 bases align to TRBD1. The ends lost 4 bases at V and 0 bases at J; junction bases unmatched: 13. This CDR3 region has 19 residues. Germline V gives CDR1 SGHRS, CDR2 YFSETQ. CDR3 coding DNA: TGCGCCAGCAGCCCTAATGGGCAGGACAGGAGCTCCTATAATTCACCCCTCCACTTT. This sequence encodes CASSPNGQDRSSYNSPLHF.

J is TRBJ2-2 and V is TRBV5-4; 8 bases align to TRBD2. CDR1 and CDR2 (germline): SGHNT, YYREEE (reference sequence). CDR3 length: 16 amino acids. Trimming removed 4 bases from V and 3 bases from J; junction bases left unmatched: 8. Here the CDR3 reads CASSRAAGADTGELFF. The DNA of the CDR3 is TGTGCCAGCAGCCGAGCAGCGGGGGCGGACACCGGGGAGCTGTTTTTT.

The rearrangement joins TRBV29-1 to TRBJ1-5, with D tentatively TRBD1 (5 bases). V was trimmed by 6 bases and J by 9 bases, leaving 12 bases between them. CDR1 SQVTM and CDR2 ANQGSEA come from the germline V gene. The CDR3 is 11 residues long. DNA of the CDR3: TGCAGCGTGTCAAACGGGGGGCCCCAGCATTTT. This gives the protein CSVSNGGPQHF.

V gene TRBV7-2 combines with J gene TRBJ1-3, with TRBD1 as a possible D gene (5 bases). This CDR3 spans 15 amino acids. V was clipped by 3 bases and J by 4 bases, with 13 bases between them. From germline, CDR1 is SGHTA and CDR2 FQGNSA. The DNA for the CDR3 is TGTGCCAGCAGCTTGGACCCAGGGACGGGAAACACCATATATTTT. Its protein is CASSLDPGTGNTIYF. Complete variable domain (other parts from reference TRBV7-2 and TRBJ1-3): GAGVSQSPSNKVTEKGKDVELRCDPISGHTALYWYRQSLGQGLEFLIYFQGNSAPDKSGLPSDRFSAERTGGSVSTLTIQRTQQEDSAVYLCASSLDPGTGNTIYFGEGSWLTVV.